This T cell receptor beta chain came from a study of Ad26.COV2.S vaccination and SARS-CoV-2 variants. Across the whole study: Intramuscular Ad26.COV2.S at 5x10^10 or 1x10^11 viral particles.

Germline-derived CDR1 and CDR2 are SGHTS and YDEGEE. The CDR3 runs 17 residues. The V gene end was trimmed by 3 bases and the J gene end by 5 bases; junction bases not matched to a gene: 6. General study results and limits: Total T cell responses were possibly underestimated by TCR breadth and depth analyses. Those who received the vaccine showed greater spike-specific TCR breadth than those given placebo.

Here immunoSEQ multiplex PCR was the method, and the copy in TCRdb shows in-frame clones only, minus some. The table lists just over 350,000 clones, about 88% of them singletons, with 2.5% to 3.5% in the top ten. About this clone itself: Its specificity is unknown.

The treatment was: some 20 received Ad26.COV2.S at low or high dose, single or two shots; several received placebo; per-sample allocation not given. Sampling happened 63 days after the first vaccine or placebo injection. Donation was by an adult aged 18-55 years who was in Boston. The sequence was collected from a person aged 18-65 years who received the Ad26.COV2.S COVID-19 vaccine or a placebo. This rearrangement joins TRBV5-8 to TRBJ2-2; 14 bases agree with TRBD2. The sample consisted of peripheral blood, taken in a trial of Ad26.COV2.S vaccine versus placebo. CDR3 bases: TGTGCCAGCAGCTCCACCGGGACTAGCGGGAGTACCGGGGAGCTGTTTTTT. Translated: CASSSTGTSGSTGELFF.